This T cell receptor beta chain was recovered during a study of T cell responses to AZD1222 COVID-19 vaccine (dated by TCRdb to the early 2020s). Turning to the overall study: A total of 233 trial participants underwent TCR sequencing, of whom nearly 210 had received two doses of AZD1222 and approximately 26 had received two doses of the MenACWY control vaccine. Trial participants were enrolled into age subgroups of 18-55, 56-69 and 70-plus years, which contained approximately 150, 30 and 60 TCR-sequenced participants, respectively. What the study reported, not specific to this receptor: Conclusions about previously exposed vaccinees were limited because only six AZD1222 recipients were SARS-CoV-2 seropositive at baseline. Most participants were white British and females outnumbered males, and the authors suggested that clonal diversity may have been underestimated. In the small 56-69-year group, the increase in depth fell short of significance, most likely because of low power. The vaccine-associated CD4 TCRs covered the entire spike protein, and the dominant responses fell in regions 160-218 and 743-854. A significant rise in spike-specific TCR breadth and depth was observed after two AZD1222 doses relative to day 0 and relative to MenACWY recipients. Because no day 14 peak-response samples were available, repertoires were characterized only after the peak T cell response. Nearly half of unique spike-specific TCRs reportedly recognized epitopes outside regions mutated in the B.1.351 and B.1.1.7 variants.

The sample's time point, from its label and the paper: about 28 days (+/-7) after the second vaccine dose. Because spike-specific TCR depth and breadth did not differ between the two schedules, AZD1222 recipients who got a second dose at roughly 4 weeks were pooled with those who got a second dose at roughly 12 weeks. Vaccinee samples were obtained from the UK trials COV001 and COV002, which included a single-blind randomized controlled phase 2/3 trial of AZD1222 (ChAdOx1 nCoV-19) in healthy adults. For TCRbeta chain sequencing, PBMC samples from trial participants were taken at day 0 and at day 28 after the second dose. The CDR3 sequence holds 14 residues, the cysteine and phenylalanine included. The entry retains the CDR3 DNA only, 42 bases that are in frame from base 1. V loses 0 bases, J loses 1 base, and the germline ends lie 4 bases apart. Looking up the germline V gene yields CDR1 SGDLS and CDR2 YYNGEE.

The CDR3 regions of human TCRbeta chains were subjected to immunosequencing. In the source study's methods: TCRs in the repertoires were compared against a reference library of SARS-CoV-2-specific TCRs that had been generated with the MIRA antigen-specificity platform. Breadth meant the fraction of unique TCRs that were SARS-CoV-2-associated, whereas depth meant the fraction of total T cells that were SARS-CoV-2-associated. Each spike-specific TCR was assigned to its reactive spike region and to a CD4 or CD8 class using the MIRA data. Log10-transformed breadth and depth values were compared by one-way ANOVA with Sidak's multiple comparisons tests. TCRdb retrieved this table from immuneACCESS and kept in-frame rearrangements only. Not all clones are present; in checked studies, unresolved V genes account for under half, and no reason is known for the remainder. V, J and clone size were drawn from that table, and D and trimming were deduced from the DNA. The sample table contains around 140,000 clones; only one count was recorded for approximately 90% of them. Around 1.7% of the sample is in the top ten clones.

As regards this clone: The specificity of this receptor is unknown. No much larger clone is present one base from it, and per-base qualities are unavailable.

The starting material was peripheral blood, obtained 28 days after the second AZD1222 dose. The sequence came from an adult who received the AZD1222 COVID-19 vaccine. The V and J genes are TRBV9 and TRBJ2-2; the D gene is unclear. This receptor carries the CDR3 CASSVGLNTGELFF. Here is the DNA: TGTGCCAGCAGCGTAGGATTGAACACCGGGGAGCTGTTTTTT.